The present T cell receptor (beta chain) was sequenced within a study of Ad26.COV2.S vaccination and SARS-CoV-2 variants. General study findings and limits: Placebo recipients trailed vaccine recipients in spike-specific TCR breadth.

Sample treatment: 19 received Ad26.COV2.S at low or high dose, single or two shots; several received placebo; per-sample allocation not given. Specimens were obtained on day 63 following the first vaccine or placebo injection. Germline CDR1 and CDR2: MDHEN and SYDVKM. The V gene lost 8 bases and the J gene lost 4 bases, with 12 bases spanning the gap. CDR3 size: 13 residues. As for this clone: The antigen is undetermined.

Produced via immunoSEQ multiplex PCR; TCRdb's table is partial and in-frame only. The repertoire consists of about 350,000 clones, with roughly 90% occurring once and the leading ten covering over 8.5%. The J gene is TRBJ1-3, the V gene TRBV28; D unclear. This specimen consisted of peripheral blood, obtained in a trial of Ad26.COV2.S vaccine versus placebo. The TCR sequence derives from a person aged 18-60 years who received the Ad26.COV2.S COVID-19 vaccine or a placebo. In DNA, the CDR3 is TGTGCCAGCCGCCCAGCAGCAGGAAACACCATATATTTT. Amino acids: CASRPAAGNTIYF.